The sequence of this TCR beta chain was determined in a study of blood T cell repertoires in COVID-19. In the study overall: Symptom resolution, clearance, or two negative PCRs marked donors in Cohort 3 as recovered.

The CDR3 covers 14 residues. Germline V lookup: CDR1 SEHNR, CDR2 FQNEAQ (reference sequence). Trimming took off 3 bases at V and 2 bases at J, with 10 bases between the two ends. Original processing methods: Estimation of nucleated cell counts was performed using reference gene primer amplification. TCRdb keeps only in-frame clones here, not all; method: immunoSEQ multiplex PCR. That table furnishes V, J and clone size, whereas the DNA furnished D and trimming. This table has about 280,000 clones, around 90% appearing once. Individuals drawn from approximately 26 US areas were about 18 to 90 years old. Allocation to cohorts depended on clinical history reported by the participants.

The receptor was isolated from a woman aged 60-75 years in a cohort exposed to, infected with or recovered from COVID-19 (not recorded which). The rearrangement links TRBV7-9 to TRBJ2-5; TRBD2 might be the D (6 bases). The sequencing input was PBMCs or T cells enriched from blood (not recorded which). As DNA, the CDR3 is TGTGCCAGCAGCTTTGGGGGGAGACAAGAGACCCAGTACTTC. Its protein product is CASSFGGRQETQYF.